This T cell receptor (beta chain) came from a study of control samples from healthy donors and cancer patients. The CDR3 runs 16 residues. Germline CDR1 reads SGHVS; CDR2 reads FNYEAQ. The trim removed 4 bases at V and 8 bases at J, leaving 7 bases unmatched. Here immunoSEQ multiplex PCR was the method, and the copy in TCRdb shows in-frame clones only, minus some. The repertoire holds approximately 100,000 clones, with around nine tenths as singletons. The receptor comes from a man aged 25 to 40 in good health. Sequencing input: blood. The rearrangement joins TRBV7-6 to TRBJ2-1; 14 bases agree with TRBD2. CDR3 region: CASSSGLAGVSDEQFF. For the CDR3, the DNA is TGTGCCAGCAGCTCGGGACTAGCGGGAGTCTCGGATGAGCAGTTCTTC. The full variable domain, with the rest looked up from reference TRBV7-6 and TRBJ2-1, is GAGVSQSPRYKVTKRGQDVALRCDPISGHVSLYWYRQALGQGPEFLTYFNYEAQQDKSGLPNDRFSAERPEGSISTLTIQRTEQRDSAMYRCASSSGLAGVSDEQFFGPGTRLTVL.